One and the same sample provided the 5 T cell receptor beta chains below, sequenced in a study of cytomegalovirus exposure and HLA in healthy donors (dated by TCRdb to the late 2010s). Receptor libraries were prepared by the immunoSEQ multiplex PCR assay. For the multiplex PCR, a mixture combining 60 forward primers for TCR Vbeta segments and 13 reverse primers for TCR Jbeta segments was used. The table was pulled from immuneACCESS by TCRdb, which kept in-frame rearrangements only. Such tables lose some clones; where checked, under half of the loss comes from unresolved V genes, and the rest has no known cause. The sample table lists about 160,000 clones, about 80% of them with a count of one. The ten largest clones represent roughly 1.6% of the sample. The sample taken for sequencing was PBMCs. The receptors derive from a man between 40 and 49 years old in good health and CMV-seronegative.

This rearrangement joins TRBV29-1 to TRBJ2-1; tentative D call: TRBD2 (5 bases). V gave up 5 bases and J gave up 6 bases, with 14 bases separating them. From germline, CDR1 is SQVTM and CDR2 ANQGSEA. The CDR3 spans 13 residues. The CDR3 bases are TGCAGCGTTAGGAGGTTATTTGGCAATGAGCAGTTCTTC. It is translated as CSVRRLFGNEQFF.

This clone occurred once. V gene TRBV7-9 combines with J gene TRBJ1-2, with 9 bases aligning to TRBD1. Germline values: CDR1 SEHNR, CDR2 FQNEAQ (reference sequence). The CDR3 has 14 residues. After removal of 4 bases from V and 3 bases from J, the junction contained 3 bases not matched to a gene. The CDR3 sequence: CASSSWDRDYGYTF. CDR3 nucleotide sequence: TGTGCCAGCAGCTCTTGGGACAGGGACTATGGCTACACCTTC.

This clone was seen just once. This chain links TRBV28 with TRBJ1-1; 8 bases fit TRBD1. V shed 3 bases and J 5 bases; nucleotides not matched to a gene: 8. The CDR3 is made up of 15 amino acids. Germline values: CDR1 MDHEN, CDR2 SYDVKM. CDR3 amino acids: CASSFSGGAGTEAFF. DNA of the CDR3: TGTGCCAGCAGTTTCTCAGGGGGCGCGGGAACTGAAGCTTTCTTT. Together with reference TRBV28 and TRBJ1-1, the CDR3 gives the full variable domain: DVKVTQSSRYLVKRTGEKVFLECVQDMDHENMFWYRQDPGLGLRLIYFSYDVKMKEKGDIPEGYSVSREKKERFSLILESASTNQTSMYLCASSFSGGAGTEAFFGQGTRLTVV.

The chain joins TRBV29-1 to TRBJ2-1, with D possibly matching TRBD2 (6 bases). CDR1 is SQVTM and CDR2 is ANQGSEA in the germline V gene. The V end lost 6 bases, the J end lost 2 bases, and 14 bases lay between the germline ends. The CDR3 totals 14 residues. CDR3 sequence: CSVDGTLPYNEQFF. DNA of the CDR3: TGCAGCGTCGATGGGACTTTACCCTACAATGAGCAGTTCTTC.

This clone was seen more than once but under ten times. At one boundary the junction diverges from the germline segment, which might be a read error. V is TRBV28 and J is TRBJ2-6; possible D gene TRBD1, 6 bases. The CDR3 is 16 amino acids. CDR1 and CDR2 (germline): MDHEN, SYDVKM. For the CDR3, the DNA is TGTGCCAGCAGTTTATTCAGGGGCTCTGGGGCCAACGGCCTGACTTTC. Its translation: CASSLFRGSGANGLTF.